The entry below describes one T cell receptor (beta chain). Its antigen remains unknown. This sample is part of a study of tumor-infiltrating lymphocytes in primary liver carcinoma. At the level of the study: The patient group consisted of men and women aged 30 to 69 years. Yields of productive TCRbeta reads ranged from roughly 3.5 to 7.13 million per sample and were similar across tissue types.

Regarding the study as a whole: There was no comparison of CD4+ and CD8+ repertoires, as samples were bulk unsorted.

The authors made TCR beta cDNA from 400 to 600 ng total RNA with a constant-region primer. Researchers made the TCR beta libraries by running three nested multiplex PCR rounds with slightly modified ARM-PCR. Each CDR3 protein gets one entry after TCRdb re-called the multiplex PCR reads with MiXCR. Of about 320,000 distinct CDR3 sequences detected, 55% to 65% appear once; the ten largest clones hold roughly 10%. They got blood RNA out of unsorted whole blood and also pulled out germline DNA. The source material was peripheral blood. The TCR originated in a man aged 40-49 years with primary liver carcinoma and hepatitis B virus infection.

CDR3 coding DNA: TGTGCCTGGAGTCCCGCGAGCCGGAAACCAAACACCTACGAGCAGTACTTC. It is translated as CAWSPASRKPNTYEQYF. The V gene is TRBV30, the J gene TRBJ2-7, with D unresolved. CDR3 length equals 17 residues. V lost 2 bases, J lost 2 bases, and 22 bases lay in between. Germline V CDR1 and CDR2: GTSNPN, SVGIG (reference sequence).